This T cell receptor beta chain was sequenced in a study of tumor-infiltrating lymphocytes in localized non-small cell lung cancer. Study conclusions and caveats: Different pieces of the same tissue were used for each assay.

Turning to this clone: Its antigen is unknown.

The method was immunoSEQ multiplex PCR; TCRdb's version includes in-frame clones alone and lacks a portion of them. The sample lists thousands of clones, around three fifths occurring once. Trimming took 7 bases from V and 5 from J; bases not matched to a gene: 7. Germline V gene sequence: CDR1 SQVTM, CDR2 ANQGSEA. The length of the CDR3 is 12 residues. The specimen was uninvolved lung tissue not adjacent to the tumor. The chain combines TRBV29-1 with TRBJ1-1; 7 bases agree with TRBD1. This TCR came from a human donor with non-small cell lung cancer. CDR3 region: CSGGDRETEAFF. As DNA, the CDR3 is TGCAGCGGGGGAGACAGGGAAACTGAAGCTTTCTTT.